This T cell receptor beta chain came from a study of cytomegalovirus exposure and HLA in healthy donors. The wider study: The 100 million to 120 million unique TCR beta sequences, from roughly 170 million T cells, were found by an earlier analysis. Study observations and caveats: Trimming of TCR beta V- and J-genes showed a link, identified in a later analysis, to a missense DCLRE1C variant. Reportedly, diagnosis of cytomegalovirus status by the classifier showed high specificity and sensitivity.

The primer mix had 60 Vbeta and 13 Jbeta primers. Original analysis: As a later analysis found, there were 70 million to 90 million unique TCR beta chains, of which around 9.9 million were shared. Generated by immunoSEQ multiplex PCR, the TCRdb table keeps only in-frame clones and is missing some. V and J calls plus clone size are reproduced from that table; the DNA served to infer D and trimming. This table holds hundreds of thousands of clones, 70% to 85% found once. In regard to this clone: The antigen is undetermined.

Trimming left V 2 bases short and J 7 bases short, with 9 bases between. Germline V lookup: CDR1 SGHAT, CDR2 FQNNGV. This CDR3 comprises 13 residues. The sequence was collected from a woman aged 55 to 70 in good health and CMV-seropositive. The gene calls are TRBV11-2 and TRBJ2-1; D perhaps matches TRBD2 (6 bases). Sequenced: PBMCs. The DNA for the CDR3 is TGTGCCAGCAGCTTACCCGGGGGTAATGAGCAGTTCTTC. Its translation is CASSLPGGNEQFF.